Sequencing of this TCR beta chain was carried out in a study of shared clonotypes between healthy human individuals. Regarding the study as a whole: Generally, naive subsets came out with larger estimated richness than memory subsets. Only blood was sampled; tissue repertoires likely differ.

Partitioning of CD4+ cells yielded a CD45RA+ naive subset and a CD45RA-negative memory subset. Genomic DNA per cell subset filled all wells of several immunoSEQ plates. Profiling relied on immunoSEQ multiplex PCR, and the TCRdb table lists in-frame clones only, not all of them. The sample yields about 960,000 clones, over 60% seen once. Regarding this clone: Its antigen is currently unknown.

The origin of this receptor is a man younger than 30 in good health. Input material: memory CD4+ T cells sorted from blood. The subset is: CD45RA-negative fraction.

In nucleotides, the CDR3 is TGCGCCAGCAGCTCGATGACTAGCGGGAGGGCATCCCAAGAGACCCAGTACTTC. Its protein is CASSSMTSGRASQETQYF. V gene TRBV5-1 combines with J gene TRBJ2-5, with 14 nucleotides matching TRBD2. Germline CDR1 reads SGHRS; CDR2 reads YFSETQ. The CDR3 runs 18 residues. V was pared by 3 bases and J by 1 base, with 8 bases of the junction left unmatched.